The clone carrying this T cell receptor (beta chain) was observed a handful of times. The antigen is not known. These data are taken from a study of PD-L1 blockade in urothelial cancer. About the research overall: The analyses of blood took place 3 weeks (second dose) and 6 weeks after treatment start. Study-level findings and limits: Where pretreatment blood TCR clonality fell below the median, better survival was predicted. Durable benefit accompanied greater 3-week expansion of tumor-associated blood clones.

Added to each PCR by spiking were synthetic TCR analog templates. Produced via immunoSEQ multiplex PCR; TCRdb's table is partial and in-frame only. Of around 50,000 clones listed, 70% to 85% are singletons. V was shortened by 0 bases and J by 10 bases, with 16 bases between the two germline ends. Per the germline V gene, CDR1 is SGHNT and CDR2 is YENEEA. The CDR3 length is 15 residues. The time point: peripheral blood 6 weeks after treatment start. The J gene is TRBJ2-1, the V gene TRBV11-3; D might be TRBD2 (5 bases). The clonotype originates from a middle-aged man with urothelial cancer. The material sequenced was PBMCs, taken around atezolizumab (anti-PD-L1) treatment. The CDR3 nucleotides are TGTGCCAGCAGCTTAGAGCCCGGGTGGGGAGTAGAGCAGTTCTTC. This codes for CASSLEPGWGVEQFF.